These 26 T cell receptor beta chains share one sample of origin, sequenced in a study of monozygotic twins with inflammatory bowel disease (dated by TCRdb to the late 2010s). The library was built by means of 5' RACE. The sequencer listed for this sample is Illumina HiSeq 2500. TCRdb reprocessed the public reads and reports one entry per CDR3 protein sequence, without DNA. This sample's table carries just over 300,000 distinct CDR3 sequences. The leading ten clones occupy 5.6% of the sample. Sequences were obtained from blood. Receptors originate from a human donor with ulcerative colitis or Crohn's disease, or a healthy co-twin of an affected twin (not recorded which).

The V call is TRBV18, the J call TRBJ2-7; TCRdb's D call of TRBD1 is untestable without DNA. The germline V gene encodes CDR1 KGHSH and CDR2 LQKENI. This CDR3 comprises 14 residues. CDR3 sequence reads: CASSPQAGTYEQYF.

The V gene is TRBV2, the J gene TRBJ1-5. The CDR3 totals 14 residues. Germline V gives CDR1 SNHLY, CDR2 FYNNEI. The CDR3 spells CASSVGWVDQPQHF. Full variable domain (missing parts from reference TRBV2 and TRBJ1-5): EPEVTQTPSHQVTQMGQEVILRCVPISNHLYFYWYRQILGQKVEFLVSFYNNEISEKSEIFDDQFSVERPDGSNFTLKIRSTKLEDSAMYFCASSVGWVDQPQHFGDGTRLSIL.

The rearrangement uses TRBV24-1 and TRBJ2-1; TCRdb's D call of TRBD2 is untestable without DNA. This CDR3 has 15 residues. Germline assignment: CDR1 KGHDR and CDR2 SFDVKD. The CDR3 sequence is CATSVLAGAGYEQFF.

The chain joins TRBV20-1 to TRBJ2-1; TCRdb selects TRBD1, and the lack of DNA leaves this call unchecked. This CDR3 comprises 14 residues. From germline, CDR1 is DFQATT and CDR2 SNEGSKA (reference sequence). CDR3 protein: CSADDRVLQNEQFF.

The chain recombines TRBV5-5 with TRBJ1-6; without DNA, the TCRdb call of TRBD1 cannot be checked. The CDR3 has 15 residues. Germline CDR1 and CDR2: SGHKS and YYEKEE (reference sequence). The CDR3 region is CASSLDSRVDSPLHF.

V and J are TRBV29-1 and TRBJ2-7; the TCRdb call, TRBD1, lacks DNA for checking. There are 13 residues in the CDR3. The V gene's germline CDR1 is SQVTM and CDR2 ANQGSEA. The CDR3 sequence: CSVVSGLEHEQYF.

This chain links TRBV5-5 with TRBJ2-7; as DNA is missing, the TRBD1 call by TCRdb cannot be tested. From germline, CDR1 is SGHKS and CDR2 YYEKEE (reference sequence). This CDR3 is built from 15 residues. CDR3 sequence: CASSKAGTGAYEQYF.

The chain joins TRBV7-8 to TRBJ1-1; TCRdb picks TRBD1, but there is no DNA to check that call. CDR1 and CDR2 from the germline V gene are SGHVS and FQNEAQ. The CDR3 is 16 amino acids. This CDR3 is CASSLYMGTGNTDAFF. Full variable domain (outside the CDR3, taken from reference TRBV7-8 and TRBJ1-1): GAGVSQSPRYKVAKRGQDVALRCDPISGHVSLFWYQQALGQGPEFLTYFQNEAQLDKSGLPSDRFFAERPEGSVSTLKIQRTQQEDSAVYLCASSLYMGTGNTDAFFGQGTRLTVV.

The V and J genes are TRBV3-1 and TRBJ2-3; TCRdb's assignment of TRBD2 cannot be checked, as there is no DNA. The CDR3 covers 20 residues. Germline assignment: CDR1 LGHDT and CDR2 YNNKEL (reference sequence). CDR3: CASSLHLDSSGREFHDTQYF.

The chain links TRBV7-9 to TRBJ2-2; the TRBD1 assignment by TCRdb is unverifiable without DNA. Per germline, CDR1 SEHNR and CDR2 FQNEAQ (reference sequence). The CDR3 extends over 15 amino acids. This CDR3 is CASSSRQGFTGELFF.

The J gene is TRBJ2-7, the V gene TRBV15; there is no DNA to check the TCRdb D call of TRBD1. The CDR3 runs 14 residues. CDR1 is LNHNV, CDR2 YYDKDF, per germline (reference sequence). The CDR3 protein is CATSRQVTEGEQYF.

The chain is built from TRBV6-5 and TRBJ2-5; there is no DNA to check the TCRdb D call of TRBD1. The CDR3 contains 13 residues. Germline values: CDR1 MNHEY, CDR2 SVGAGI. The CDR3 loop reads CASSPDREETQYF.

The chain combines TRBV4-1 with TRBJ2-7; TCRdb's D gene call, TRBD1, goes unchecked for lack of DNA. This CDR3 contains 17 residues. Germline values: CDR1 MGHRA, CDR2 YSYEKL. The CDR3 reads CASSQGPLRDSSYEQYF.

The chain recombines TRBV7-9 with TRBJ2-5; TCRdb's D gene call, TRBD2, goes unchecked for lack of DNA. The CDR3 sequence is 17 residues long. Germline lookup yields CDR1 SEHNR and CDR2 FQNEAQ (reference sequence). Here the CDR3 reads CASSLARGRHWQETQYF.

CDR3 amino acids: CASSAEGTPTLLYGYTF. This chain connects TRBV7-9 to TRBJ1-2; TCRdb outputs TRBD1, but without DNA this stays unchecked. There are 17 residues in the CDR3. Germline V lookup: CDR1 SEHNR, CDR2 FQNEAQ (reference sequence).

The chain has TRBV29-1 and TRBJ2-4; the TCRdb call, TRBD2, lacks DNA for checking. The CDR3 is 13 amino acids. Germline V gene sequence: CDR1 SQVTM, CDR2 ANQGSEA. The CDR3 is CSVARRERNIQYF.

CDR3 loop: CASSLWVYEQYF. The rearrangement uses TRBV7-2 and TRBJ2-7. Germline CDR1 SGHTA, CDR2 FQGNSA. The CDR3 covers 12 residues.

The V call is TRBV5-1, the J call TRBJ2-5; TCRdb selects TRBD1, and the lack of DNA leaves this call unchecked. Germline CDR1 is SGHRS and CDR2 is YFSETQ. The CDR3 contains 14 residues. CDR3 residues: CASSPGDLQETQYF. Complete variable domain (other parts from reference TRBV5-1 and TRBJ2-5): KAGVTQTPRYLIKTRGQQVTLSCSPISGHRSVSWYQQTPGQGLQFLFEYFSETQRNKGNFPGRFSGRQFSNSRSEMNVSTLELGDSALYLCASSPGDLQETQYFGPGTRLLVL.

V and J are TRBV5-4 and TRBJ1-4; the D gene TCRdb calls, TRBD1, cannot be checked with no DNA. The CDR3 totals 15 residues. Germline V lookup: CDR1 SGHNT, CDR2 YYREEE (reference sequence). The CDR3 spells CASSSKTGRNEKLFF.

The CDR3 reads CASSLGTLSGANVLTF. This chain uses TRBV7-9 with TRBJ2-6; no DNA is available, so the TRBD1 call from TCRdb remains unchecked. This CDR3 has 16 residues. Germline CDR1 reads SEHNR; CDR2 reads FQNEAQ (reference sequence). The full variable domain, completed using reference TRBV7-9 and TRBJ2-6, is DTGVSQNPRHKITKRGQNVTFRCDPISEHNRLYWYRQTLGQGPEFLTYFQNEAQLEKSRLLSDRFSAERPKGSFSTLEIQRTEQGDSAMYLCASSLGTLSGANVLTFGAGSRLTVL.

The gene calls are TRBV7-2 and TRBJ1-3; the TRBD1 assignment by TCRdb is unverifiable without DNA. CDR1 is SGHTA, CDR2 FQGNSA, per germline. This CDR3 is built from 15 residues. The CDR3 sequence: CASSSRGAEGNTIYF.

The rearrangement links TRBV20-1 to TRBJ2-1; TCRdb outputs TRBD2, but without DNA this stays unchecked. Germline values: CDR1 DFQATT, CDR2 SNEGSKA (reference sequence). The CDR3 totals 15 residues. The CDR3 reads CSELGGRKVHDEQFF.

J is TRBJ2-1 and V is TRBV7-2; TCRdb calls TRBD2, which cannot be checked without DNA. CDR1 and CDR2 (germline): SGHTA, FQGNSA. The CDR3 covers 16 residues. CDR3 amino acids: CASSNTGTSGYNEQFF.

The chain uses TRBV19 and TRBJ2-1; TCRdb's D call, TRBD2, is unchecked because there is no DNA. Looked up from germline, CDR1 is LNHDA and CDR2 is SQIVND (reference sequence). This CDR3 has 15 amino acids. CDR3 sequence: CASRVLAGTYNEQFF.

The chain recombines TRBV6-2 or TRBV6-3 with TRBJ1-5; TCRdb designates TRBD1, a call that cannot be tested without DNA. The CDR3 contains 16 residues. Germline values: CDR1 MNHEY, CDR2 SVGEGT. This chain's CDR3 is CASSYPGQGAGQPQHF.

The V gene is TRBV7-9, the J gene TRBJ2-7; TCRdb's D call, TRBD1, is unchecked because there is no DNA. The CDR3 consists of 12 residues. Germline lookup yields CDR1 SEHNR and CDR2 FQNEAQ (reference sequence). This CDR3 reads CASRTQGYEQYF.